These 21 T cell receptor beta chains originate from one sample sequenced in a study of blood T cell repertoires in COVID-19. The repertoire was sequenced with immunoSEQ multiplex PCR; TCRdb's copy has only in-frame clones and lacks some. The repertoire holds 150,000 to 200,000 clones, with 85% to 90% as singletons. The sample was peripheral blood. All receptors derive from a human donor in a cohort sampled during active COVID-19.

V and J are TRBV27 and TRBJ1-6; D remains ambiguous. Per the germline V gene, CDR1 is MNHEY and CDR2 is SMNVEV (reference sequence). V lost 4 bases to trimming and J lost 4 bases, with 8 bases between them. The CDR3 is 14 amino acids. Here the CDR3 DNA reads TGTGCCAGCAGTTCCAGGCCTTATAATTCACCCCTCCACTTT. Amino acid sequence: CASSSRPYNSPLHF.

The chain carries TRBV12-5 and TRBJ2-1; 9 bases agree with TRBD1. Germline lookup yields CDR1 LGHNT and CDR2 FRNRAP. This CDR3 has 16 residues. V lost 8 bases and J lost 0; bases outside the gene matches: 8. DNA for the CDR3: TGTGCTAGTAGTGCGGGACAGGGAAGCTCCTACAATGAGCAGTTCTTC. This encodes CASSAGQGSSYNEQFF.

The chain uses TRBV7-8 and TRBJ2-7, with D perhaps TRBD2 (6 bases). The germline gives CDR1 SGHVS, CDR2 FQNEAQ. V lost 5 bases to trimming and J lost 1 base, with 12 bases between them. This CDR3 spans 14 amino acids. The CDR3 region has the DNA TGTGCCAGCAGCCCATTGGGAGGTTCCTACGAGCAGTACTTC. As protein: CASSPLGGSYEQYF.

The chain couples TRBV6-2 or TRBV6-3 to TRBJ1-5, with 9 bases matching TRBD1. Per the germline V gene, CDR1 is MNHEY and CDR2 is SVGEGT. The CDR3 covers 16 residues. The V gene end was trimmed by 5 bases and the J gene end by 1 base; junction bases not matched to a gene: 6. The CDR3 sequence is CASSHRDRVSNQPQHF. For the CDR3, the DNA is TGTGCCAGCAGTCACCGGGACAGGGTAAGCAATCAGCCCCAGCATTTT.

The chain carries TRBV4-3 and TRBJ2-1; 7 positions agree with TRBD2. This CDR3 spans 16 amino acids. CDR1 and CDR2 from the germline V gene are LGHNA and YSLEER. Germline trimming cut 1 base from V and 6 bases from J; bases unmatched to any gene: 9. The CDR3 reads CASSQVRTGGGNEQFF. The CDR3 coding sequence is TGCGCCAGCAGCCAAGTCCGTACTGGCGGGGGCAATGAGCAGTTCTTC.

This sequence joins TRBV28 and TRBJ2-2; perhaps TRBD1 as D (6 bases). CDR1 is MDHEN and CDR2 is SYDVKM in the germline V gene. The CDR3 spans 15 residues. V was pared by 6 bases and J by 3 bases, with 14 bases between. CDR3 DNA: TGTGCCAGCAGGATGCAGGGGCCGGACACCGGGGAGCTGTTTTTT. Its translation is CASRMQGPDTGELFF.

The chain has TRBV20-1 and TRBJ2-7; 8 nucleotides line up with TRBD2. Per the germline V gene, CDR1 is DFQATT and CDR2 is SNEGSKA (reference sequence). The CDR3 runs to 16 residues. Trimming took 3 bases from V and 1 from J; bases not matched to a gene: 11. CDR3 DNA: TGCAGTGCTAGTGCGCCGTTAGCGGGACCGTCCTACGAGCAGTACTTC. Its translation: CSASAPLAGPSYEQYF.

The CDR3 DNA reads as TGCGCCAGCAGCCCCGCCTACAGGGGTCGAAACACTGAAGCTTTCTTT. Protein product: CASSPAYRGRNTEAFF. The V call is TRBV5-1, the J call TRBJ1-1; 7 positions agree with TRBD1. This CDR3 comprises 16 residues. The V gene's germline CDR1 is SGHRS and CDR2 YFSETQ. V lost 4 bases to trimming and J lost 2 bases; unmatched junction nucleotides: 11.

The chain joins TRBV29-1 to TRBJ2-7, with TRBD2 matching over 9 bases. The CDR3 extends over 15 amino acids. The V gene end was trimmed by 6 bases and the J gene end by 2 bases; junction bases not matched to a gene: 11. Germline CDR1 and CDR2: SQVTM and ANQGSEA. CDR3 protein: CSVHTVAGGPYEQYF. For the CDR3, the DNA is TGCAGCGTCCATACTGTGGCGGGAGGGCCCTACGAGCAGTACTTC.

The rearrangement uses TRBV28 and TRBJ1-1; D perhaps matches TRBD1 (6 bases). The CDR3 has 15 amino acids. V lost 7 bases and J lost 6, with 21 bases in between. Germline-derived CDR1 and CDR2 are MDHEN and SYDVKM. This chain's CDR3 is CASINRQGIWSEAFF. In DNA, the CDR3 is TGTGCCAGCATCAATAGGCAGGGGATATGGTCTGAAGCTTTCTTT.

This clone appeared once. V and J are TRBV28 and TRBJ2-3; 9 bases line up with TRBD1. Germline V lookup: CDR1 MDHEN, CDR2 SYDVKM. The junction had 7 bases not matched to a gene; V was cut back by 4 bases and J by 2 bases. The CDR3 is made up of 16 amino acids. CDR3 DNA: TGTGCCAGCAGTTGGCCGGGACAGGGCCCCACAGATACGCAGTATTTT. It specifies CASSWPGQGPTDTQYF.

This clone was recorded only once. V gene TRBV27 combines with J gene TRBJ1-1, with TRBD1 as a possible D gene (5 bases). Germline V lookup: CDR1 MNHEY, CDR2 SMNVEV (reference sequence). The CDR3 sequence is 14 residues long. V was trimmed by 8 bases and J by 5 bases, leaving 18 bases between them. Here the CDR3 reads CASRGGSLLTEAFF. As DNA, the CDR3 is TGTGCCAGCCGGGGGGGGTCTTTATTAACTGAAGCTTTCTTT.

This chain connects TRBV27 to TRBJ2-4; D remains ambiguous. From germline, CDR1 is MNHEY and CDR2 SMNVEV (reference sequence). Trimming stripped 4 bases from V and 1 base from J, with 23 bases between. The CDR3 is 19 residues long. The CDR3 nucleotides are TGTGCCAGCAGTTACGAGGAACAACGGAGAATCACGGCCAAAAACATTCAGTACTTC. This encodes CASSYEEQRRITAKNIQYF.

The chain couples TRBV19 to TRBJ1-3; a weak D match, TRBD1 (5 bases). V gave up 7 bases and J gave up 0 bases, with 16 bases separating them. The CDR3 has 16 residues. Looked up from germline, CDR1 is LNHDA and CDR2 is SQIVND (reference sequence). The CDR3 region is CASNVPGLNSGNTIYF. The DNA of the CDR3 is TGTGCCAGTAACGTACCGGGACTCAACTCTGGAAACACCATATATTTT.

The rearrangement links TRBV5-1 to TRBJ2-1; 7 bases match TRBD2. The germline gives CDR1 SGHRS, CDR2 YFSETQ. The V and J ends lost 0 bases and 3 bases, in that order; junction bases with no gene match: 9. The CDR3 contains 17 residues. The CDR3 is CASSLERPGGLYNEQFF. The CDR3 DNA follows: TGCGCCAGCAGCTTGGAAAGGCCGGGAGGCCTCTACAATGAGCAGTTCTTC.

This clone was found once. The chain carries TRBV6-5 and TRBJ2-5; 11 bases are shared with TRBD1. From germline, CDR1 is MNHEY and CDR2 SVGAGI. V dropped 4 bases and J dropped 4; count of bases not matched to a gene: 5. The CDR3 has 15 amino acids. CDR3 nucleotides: TGTGCCAGCAGTTCGGGACAGGGGGGAAGAGAGACCCAGTACTTC. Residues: CASSSGQGGRETQYF.

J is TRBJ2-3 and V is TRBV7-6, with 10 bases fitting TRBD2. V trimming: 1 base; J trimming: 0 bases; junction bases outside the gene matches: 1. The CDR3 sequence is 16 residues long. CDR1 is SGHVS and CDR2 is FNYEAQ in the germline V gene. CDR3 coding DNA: TGTGCCAGCAGCTTAGAAGCGGGGGGGAGCACAGATACGCAGTATTTT. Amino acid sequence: CASSLEAGGSTDTQYF. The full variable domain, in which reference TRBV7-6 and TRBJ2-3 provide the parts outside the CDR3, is GAGVSQSPRYKVTKRGQDVALRCDPISGHVSLYWYRQALGQGPEFLTYFNYEAQQDKSGLPNDRFSAERPEGSISTLTIQRTEQRDSAMYRCASSLEAGGSTDTQYFGPGTRLTVL.

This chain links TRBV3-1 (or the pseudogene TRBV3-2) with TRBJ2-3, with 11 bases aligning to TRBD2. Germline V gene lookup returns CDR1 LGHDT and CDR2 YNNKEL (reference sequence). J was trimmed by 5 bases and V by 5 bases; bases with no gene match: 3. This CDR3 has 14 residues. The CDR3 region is CASSEGLAVDTQYF. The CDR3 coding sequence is TGTGCCAGCAGCGAGGGACTAGCGGTAGATACGCAGTATTTT.

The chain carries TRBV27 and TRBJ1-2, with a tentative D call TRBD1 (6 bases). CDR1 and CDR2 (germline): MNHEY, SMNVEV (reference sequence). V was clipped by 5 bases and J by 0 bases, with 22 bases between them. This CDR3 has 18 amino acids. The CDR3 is CASSTGTGHTKANYGYTF. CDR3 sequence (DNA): TGTGCCAGCAGTACCGGAACGGGACATACAAAAGCTAACTATGGCTACACCTTC.

The CDR3 sequence is CASGLQGSGNTIYF. DNA for the CDR3: TGTGCTAGTGGTTTGCAGGGGTCTGGAAACACCATATATTTT. This sequence joins TRBV12-5 and TRBJ1-3, with D tentatively TRBD1 (6 bases). The germline CDR1 and CDR2 sequences are LGHNT and FRNRAP. The germline V and J ends were trimmed by 2 bases and 1 base, with 6 bases remaining between them. There are 14 residues in the CDR3.

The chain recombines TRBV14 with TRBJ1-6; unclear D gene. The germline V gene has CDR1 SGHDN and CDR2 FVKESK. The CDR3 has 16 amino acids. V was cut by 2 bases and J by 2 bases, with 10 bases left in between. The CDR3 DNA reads TGTGCCAGCAGCCAATTCGTCGGTACCTATAATTCACCCCTCCACTTT. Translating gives CASSQFVGTYNSPLHF.